Described below is a single T cell receptor (beta chain) sequence and its context. The sample belongs to a study of blood T cell repertoires in COVID-19. Study information: Samples taken during acute and convalescent COVID-19 were collected in the United States, Italy and Spain.

Between the trimmed V and J ends, which lost 0 bases and 5 bases, there was a span of 10 bases. Germline CDR1 and CDR2: LGHDT and YNNKEL (reference sequence). The CDR3 loop spans 14 amino acids. Participants reported their clinical history, and cohort assignment relied on those reports. Clones were sequenced by immunoSEQ multiplex PCR, and TCRdb holds only the in-frame ones, with some missing. There are roughly 330,000 clones in the sample; around 87% occur only once, and 5.3% lies in the top ten. The chain is built from TRBV3-1 (or the pseudogene TRBV3-2) and TRBJ1-1; the D is unclear. This clonotype originated in a young woman who had recovered from COVID-19. Material for sequencing was PBMCs or T cells enriched from blood (not recorded which). The CDR3 loop is CASSQDSSGTEAFF. Written as DNA, the CDR3 is TGTGCCAGCAGCCAAGATTCCAGCGGTACTGAAGCTTTCTTT.